Listed here is a single T cell receptor beta chain. The sample holds many counts of this clonotype. The antigen this receptor binds is unknown. No qualities accompany the bases; no much larger clone lies one base away. Trimming accounts for 0 bases at V and 6 bases at J, while the number of junction bases matched to no gene is 5. From the cysteine through the phenylalanine, the CDR3 covers 15 amino acids. Just the 45-base CDR3 DNA is kept, in frame starting at base 1. Via the germline V gene, CDR1 is LGHNA and CDR2 YSLEER. Only healthy Caucasian donors were included. Three pairs of female monozygotic twins, all aged about 18 to 29 years, made up the twin cohort. Positive isolation kits from Invitrogen were used to isolate CD4+ and CD8+ T cell populations. Libraries were built with 5' RACE. The listed sequencing device is Illumina HiSeq 2000. Template switching introduced a universal primer binding site; the final cDNA contained a unique molecular identifier, enabling accurate counting of TCR cDNA molecules. Specific primers in the conserved constant-segment region were used to synthesize first-strand cDNA for TCR alpha and beta chains. To control for contamination, every cDNA library carried two barcodes: a SMART-Mk sample barcode plus Illumina barcodes. TruSeq adapter sequences and Illumina sample barcodes were added in two successive PCR steps. The Illumina HiSeq platform was used with custom primers to sequence TCR alpha and beta cDNA libraries. In the authors' own workflow: Raw reads were processed with MiGEC to extract unique molecular identifiers, and MiXCR was used to determine CDR3 positions. For each individual, recombination models were inferred using an EM algorithm with the repgenHMM and IGoR tools. The tcR package in R was used for shared clonotype analysis, with sharing normalized by the product of cloneset sizes. Out-of-frame nonproductive sequences were analyzed to study raw recombination free of thymic and clonal selection effects. TCRdb reran the public reads through fastp at Q25 and MiXCR, keeping productive beta chains. Rows are unified per CDR3 protein, each entry keeping the most common DNA and genes. The V and J calls reflect TCRdb's pipeline rather than the authors' work. This sample is represented by a few hundred thousand distinct CDR3 sequences; roughly 8.7% of them were singletons. 2.5% to 3.5% of the sample belongs to the ten largest clones.

The entry originates in a study of identical twins (dated by TCRdb to between 2015 and 2016). A note on the overall study: To test whether fetal clonotypes persist, this study deep-sequenced TCR alpha and beta repertoires from monozygotic twins, from unrelated adults of various ages, and from cord blood. To rule out contamination, replicate twin experiments were performed at different times with different library preparation protocols. Overall study outcomes, separate from this receptor: Invariant T cells such as MAIT and iNKT could partly confound zero-insertion analyses, although diverse VJ usage argued against such confounding for most clonotypes. Because the same donors could not be followed over many years, the conclusions relied on cross-sectional statistical analysis. Abundant cord blood beta clonotypes had fewer insertions, young adult naive repertoires showed a similar but weaker trend, and memory repertoires showed no such trend. Recombination models systematically underestimated out-of-frame TCR alpha sharing in monozygotic twins but agreed with sharing between unrelated individuals. Compared with coincidental sharing between unrelated individuals, out-of-frame TCR alpha sequences shared between twins had an excess of sequences with low generation probability. The excess sharing between twins in beta out-of-frame sequences was weaker because fewer shared sequences reduced the signal-to-noise ratio.

The sample was also reused in another study, on yellow fever vaccine responses in identical twins. The second study reports: According to the authors, in identical twins the way T cells responded to vaccination appeared partly convergent and partly personalized. The study precisely tracked vaccine-responding T cell clones in identical twins.

The TCR originated in a woman aged 18-29 years in good health. Sequencing was performed on CD8+ T cells sorted from blood. The V and J segments used are TRBV4-3 and TRBJ2-1; TRBD1 matches 7 bases in the middle. The bases are TGCGCCAGCAGCCAAGATAGACAGGGTGCCAATGAGCAGTTCTTC. Its translation is CASSQDRQGANEQFF.